This T cell receptor beta chain appears in the sequencing data of a study of T cells in Graves' hyperthyroidism and ophthalmopathy. Study-wide results and caveats: Most thyroid clonotypes with frequency above 0.001 were detected in blood. Ophthalmopathy was predicted by the model a median of roughly 6 months ahead of onset.

As regards this clonotype: What it recognizes is unknown.

From RNA transcripts, TCR beta CDR3 regions were amplified. A first-round RT-PCR of the TCR CDR3 used the HTBI primer set. From the multiplex PCR reads, TCRdb called clonotypes with MiXCR, one entry per CDR3 protein. The sample shows 350,000 to 400,000 distinct CDR3 sequences, around a sixth of them seen only once. CDR1 SGHRS and CDR2 YFSETQ come from the germline V gene. Unmatched junction bases numbered 7, after V lost 0 bases and J lost 10 bases. This CDR3 has 16 amino acids. In making diagnoses, clinical symptoms, serum thyroxine and TRAb, thyroid ultrasound and orbital computed tomography were all used.

The sequenced sample was blood. The source of this sequence is a man in his late teens or twenties with Graves' ophthalmopathy. The rearrangement uses TRBV5-1 and TRBJ2-1, with 13 positions matching TRBD2. The CDR3 spells CASSLGLAGGQGEQFF. In nucleotides, the CDR3 is TGCGCCAGCAGCTTGGGACTAGCGGGAGGCCAGGGGGAGCAGTTCTTC.